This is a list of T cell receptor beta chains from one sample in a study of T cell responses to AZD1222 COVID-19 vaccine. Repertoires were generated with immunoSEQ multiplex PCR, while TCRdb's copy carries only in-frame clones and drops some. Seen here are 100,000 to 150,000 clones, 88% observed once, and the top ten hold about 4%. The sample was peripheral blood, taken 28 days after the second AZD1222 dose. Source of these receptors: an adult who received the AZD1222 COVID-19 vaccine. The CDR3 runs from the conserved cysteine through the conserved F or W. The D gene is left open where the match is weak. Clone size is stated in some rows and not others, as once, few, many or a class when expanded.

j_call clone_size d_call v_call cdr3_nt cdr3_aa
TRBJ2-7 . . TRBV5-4 TGTGCCAGCAGCTCGAGGCCCCTAGGGAACGAGCAGTACTTC CASSSRPLGNEQYF
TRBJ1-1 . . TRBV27 TGTGCCAGCAGTTTATCAGGGATCACTGAAGCTTTCTTT CASSLSGITEAFF
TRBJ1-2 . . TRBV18 TGTGCCAGCTCACCAAACAGGATGGATGGCTACACCTTC CASSPNRMDGYTF
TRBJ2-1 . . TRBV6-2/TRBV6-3 TGTGCCAGCAGTGGGGGAGCCGGACACTACGACAATGAGCAGTTCTTC CASSGGAGHYDNEQFF
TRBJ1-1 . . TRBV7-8 TGTGCCAGCAGCTCCAAGACGGCTATCACTGAAGCTTTCTTT CASSSKTAITEAFF
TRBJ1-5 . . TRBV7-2 TGTGCCAGCAGCTTGTGGGAGATCGATCAGCCCCAGCATTTT CASSLWEIDQPQHF
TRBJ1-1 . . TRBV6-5 TGTGCCAGCAGTCATTCCCCGGGTAGAAACACTGAAGCTTTCTTT CASSHSPGRNTEAFF
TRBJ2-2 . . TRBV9 TGTGCCAGCAGCCCTCGGGGTAGCGGCTTCGCGAACACCGGGGAGCTGTTTTTT CASSPRGSGFANTGELFF
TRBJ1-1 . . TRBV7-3 TGTGCCAGCAGCAAAGGGGGGCCTGAAGCTTTCTTT CASSKGGPEAFF
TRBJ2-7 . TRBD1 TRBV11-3 TGTGCCAGCAGCCCTAGTGGGACAGGGGGCTACGAGCAGTACTTC CASSPSGTGGYEQYF
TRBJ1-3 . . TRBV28 TGTGCCAGCAGGAGCTCTGGAAACACCATATATTTT CASRSSGNTIYF
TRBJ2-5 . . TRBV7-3 TGTGCCAGCAGCACGACCGGAGAGACCCAGTACTTC CASSTTGETQYF
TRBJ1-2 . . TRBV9 TGTGCCAGCAGCACCAGGGAGAAGAATGGCTACACCTTC CASSTREKNGYTF
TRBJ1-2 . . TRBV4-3 TGCGCCAGCAGCCAAAGCTTCCAGGGTGGATCCTATGGCTACACCTTC CASSQSFQGGSYGYTF
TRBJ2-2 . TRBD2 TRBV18 TGTGCCAGCTCACCGGCGGCGGGGGGCTTCACCGGGGAGCTGTTTTTT CASSPAAGGFTGELFF
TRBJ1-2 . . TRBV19 TGTGCCAGTAGTCTCCAGGGTTCTGACTATGGCTACACCTTC CASSLQGSDYGYTF
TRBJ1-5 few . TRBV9 TGTGCCAGCGGACAGAATCAGCCCCAGCATTTT CASGQNQPQHF
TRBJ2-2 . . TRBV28 TGTGCCAGCAGCCCCCCGCAGGGATACACCGGGGAGCTGTTTTTT CASSPPQGYTGELFF
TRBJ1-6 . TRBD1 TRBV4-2 TGTGCCAGCAGCCAAGGACAGGGTGCTAGTTCACCCCTCCACTTT CASSQGQGASSPLHF